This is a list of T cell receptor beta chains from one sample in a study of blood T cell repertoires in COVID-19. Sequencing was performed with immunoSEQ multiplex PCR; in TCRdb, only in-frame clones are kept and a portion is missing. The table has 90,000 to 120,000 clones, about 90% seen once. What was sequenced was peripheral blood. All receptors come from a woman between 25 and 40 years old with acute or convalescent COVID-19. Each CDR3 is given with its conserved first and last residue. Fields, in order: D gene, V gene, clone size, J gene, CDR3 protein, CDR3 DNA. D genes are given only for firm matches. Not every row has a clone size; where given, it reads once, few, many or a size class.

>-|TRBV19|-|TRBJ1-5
CASTSTGRGNQPQHF
TGTGCCAGTACCTCGACCGGCAGGGGCAATCAGCCCCAGCATTTT
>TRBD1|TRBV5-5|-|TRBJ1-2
CASSLLEGGIYGYTF
TGTGCCAGCAGCTTGTTGGAAGGGGGCATCTATGGCTACACCTTC
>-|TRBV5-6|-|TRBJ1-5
CASSLGGTDQPQHF
TGTGCCAGCAGCTTAGGGGGTACCGATCAGCCCCAGCATTTT
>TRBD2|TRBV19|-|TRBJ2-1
CASSLVTTSGGANEQFF
TGTGCCAGTAGTCTAGTTACGACTAGCGGGGGGGCGAATGAGCAGTTCTTC
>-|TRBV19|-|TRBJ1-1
CASSMDFYGTEAFF
TGTGCCAGTAGTATGGACTTTTACGGGACTGAAGCTTTCTTT
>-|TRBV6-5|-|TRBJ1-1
CASSYSGGAGTEAFF
TGTGCCAGCAGTTACTCTGGAGGGGCAGGGACTGAAGCTTTCTTT
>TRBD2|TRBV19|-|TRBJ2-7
CASSTVGLAIIDEQYF
TGTGCCAGTAGTACCGTAGGACTAGCCATTATCGACGAGCAGTACTTC
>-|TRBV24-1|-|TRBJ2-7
CATSDFGGYEQYF
TGTGCCACCAGTGATTTTGGCGGCTACGAGCAGTACTTC
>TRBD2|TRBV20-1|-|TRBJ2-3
CSASGRGLAGGSTDTQYF
TGCAGTGCTAGTGGGAGGGGACTAGCGGGGGGTAGCACAGATACGCAGTATTTT
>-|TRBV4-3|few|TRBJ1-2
CASSQDLGQNRPYGYTF
TGCGCCAGCAGCCAAGACCTCGGACAGAATCGCCCCTATGGCTACACCTTC
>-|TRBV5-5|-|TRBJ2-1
CASRSGYNEQFF
TGTGCCAGCAGGTCGGGCTACAATGAGCAGTTCTTC
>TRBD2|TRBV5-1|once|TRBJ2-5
CASSLGTAGVGETQYF
TGCGCCAGCAGCTTGGGTACAGCGGGGGTGGGAGAGACCCAGTACTTC
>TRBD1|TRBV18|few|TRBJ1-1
CASSREQGRNTEAFF
TGTGCCAGCTCCCGGGAACAGGGGAGGAACACTGAAGCTTTCTTT
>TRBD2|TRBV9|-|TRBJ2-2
CASGGLVSGELFF
TGTGCCAGCGGAGGACTAGTGTCCGGGGAGCTGTTTTTT
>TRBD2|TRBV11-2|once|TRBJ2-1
CASSLVRDALGTTHNEQFF
TGTGCCAGCAGCTTAGTCAGGGACGCGCTCGGGACTACCCACAATGAGCAGTTCTTC
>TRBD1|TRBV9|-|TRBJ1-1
CASSVGQGNVHTEAFF
TGTGCCAGCAGCGTAGGACAGGGGAACGTGCACACTGAAGCTTTCTTT
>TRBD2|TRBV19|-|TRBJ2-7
CASSIGAGGVYEQYF
TGTGCCAGTAGTATCGGTGCGGGAGGTGTCTACGAGCAGTACTTC
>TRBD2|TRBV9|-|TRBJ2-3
CASSVGWEGSGTDTQYF
TGTGCCAGCAGCGTAGGGTGGGAGGGATCCGGCACAGATACGCAGTATTTT
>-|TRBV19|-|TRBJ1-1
CASSIFAGSNTEAFF
TGTGCCAGTAGTATATTCGCGGGGTCCAACACTGAAGCTTTCTTT
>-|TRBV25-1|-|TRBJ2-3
CASCTSTDTQYF
TGTGCCAGCTGCACTAGCACAGATACGCAGTATTTT
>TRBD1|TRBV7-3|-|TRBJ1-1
CASSSPTGGFTEAFF
TGTGCCAGCAGCTCCCCGACAGGGGGCTTCACTGAAGCTTTCTTT
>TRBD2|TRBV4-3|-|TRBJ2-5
CASSRGLAGETQYF
TGCGCCAGCAGCCGGGGACTAGCAGGGGAGACCCAGTACTTC
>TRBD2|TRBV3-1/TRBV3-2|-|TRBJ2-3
CASSQGLAGGEDTQYF
TGTGCCAGCAGCCAAGGACTAGCGGGGGGGGAAGATACGCAGTATTTT
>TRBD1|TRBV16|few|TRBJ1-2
CASSQLGQGPDWSNYGYTF
TGTGCCAGCAGCCAACTCGGACAGGGGCCCGACTGGTCTAACTATGGCTACACCTTC
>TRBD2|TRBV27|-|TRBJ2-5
CASSSRTSGSFKETQYF
TGTGCCAGCAGTTCCCGGACTAGCGGGAGTTTTAAAGAGACCCAGTACTTC
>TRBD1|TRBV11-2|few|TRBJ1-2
CASSLGQGSIVLF
TGTGCCAGCAGCCTAGGACAGGGGTCGATCGTGTTGTTC
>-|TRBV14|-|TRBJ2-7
CASSLRGLAVYEQYF
TGTGCCAGCAGCCTTAGAGGGCTAGCTGTCTACGAGCAGTACTTC
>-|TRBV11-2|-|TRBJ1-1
CASSYTLNTEAFF
TGTGCCAGCAGCTATACATTGAACACTGAAGCTTTCTTT
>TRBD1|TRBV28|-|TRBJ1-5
CASSRPGTAGNQPQHF
TGTGCCAGCAGTCGCCCCGGGACAGCAGGAAATCAGCCCCAGCATTTT
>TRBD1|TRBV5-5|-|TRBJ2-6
CASSVSGTGFSGANVLTF
TGTGCCAGCAGCGTATCCGGGACAGGGTTCTCTGGGGCCAACGTCCTGACTTTC
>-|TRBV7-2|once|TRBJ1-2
CASSRDINYGYTF
TGTGCCAGCAGCAGGGACATCAACTATGGCTACACCTTC
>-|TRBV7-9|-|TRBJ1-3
CASSSRGEPGNTIYF
TGTGCCAGCAGCTCGCGGGGCGAACCTGGAAACACCATATATTTT
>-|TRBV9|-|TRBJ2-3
CASSLLGDTQYF
TGTGCCAGCAGCCTTCTCGGGGATACGCAGTATTTT
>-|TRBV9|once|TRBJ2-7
CASSVEGTRAYEQYF
TGTGCCAGCAGCGTAGAAGGGACAAGAGCCTACGAGCAGTACTTC
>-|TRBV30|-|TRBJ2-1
CAFGGIAEQFF
TGTGCCTTTGGAGGTATCGCTGAGCAGTTCTTC
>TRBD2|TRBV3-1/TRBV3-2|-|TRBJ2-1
CASKVQRDVNEQFF
TGTGCCAGCAAGGTCCAGCGGGACGTCAATGAGCAGTTCTTC
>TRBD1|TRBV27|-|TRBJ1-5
CASSPLQGANQPQHF
TGTGCCAGCAGTCCCCTACAGGGGGCGAATCAGCCCCAGCATTTT
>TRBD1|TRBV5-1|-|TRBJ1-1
CASSDDRGTTEAFF
TGCGCCAGCAGCGACGACAGGGGGACTACTGAAGCTTTCTTT
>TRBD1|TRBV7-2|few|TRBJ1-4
CASSLVRGQLNEKLFF
TGTGCCAGCAGCTTAGTTCGGGGACAGCTAAATGAAAAACTGTTTTTT
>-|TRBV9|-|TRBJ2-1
CASSAGNLGSYNEQFF
TGTGCCAGCAGCGCGGGGAATTTAGGCTCCTACAATGAGCAGTTCTTC
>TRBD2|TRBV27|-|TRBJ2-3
CASWTSGQTDTQYF
TGTGCCAGCTGGACTAGCGGGCAAACAGATACGCAGTATTTT
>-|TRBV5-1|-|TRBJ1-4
CASSLEQGDEKLFF
TGCGCCAGCAGCTTGGAACAGGGCGATGAAAAACTGTTTTTT
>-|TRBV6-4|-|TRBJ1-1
CASSENGENTEAFF
TGTGCCAGCAGTGAGAACGGAGAGAACACTGAAGCTTTCTTT
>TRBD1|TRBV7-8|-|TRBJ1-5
CASSLRQGSGSNQPQHF
TGTGCCAGCAGCTTAAGACAGGGCAGCGGCTCAAATCAGCCCCAGCATTTT
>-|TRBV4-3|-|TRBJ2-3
CASSSGFNTQYF
TGCGCCAGCAGCTCAGGGTTCAATACGCAGTATTTT
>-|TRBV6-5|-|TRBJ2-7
CASSLDFYEQYF
TGTGCCAGCAGTCTTGACTTTTACGAGCAGTACTTC
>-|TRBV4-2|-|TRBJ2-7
CASSQADNHEQYF
TGTGCCAGCAGCCAAGCGGACAACCACGAGCAGTACTTC
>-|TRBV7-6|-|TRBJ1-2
CASSVTEGYGYTF
TGTGCCAGCAGCGTTACAGAGGGCTATGGCTACACCTTC
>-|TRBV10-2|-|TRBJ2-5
CASRELEAETQYF
TGCGCCAGCAGGGAACTTGAGGCAGAGACCCAGTACTTC
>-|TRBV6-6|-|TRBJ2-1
CASSLLAYNEQFF
TGTGCCAGCAGCCTTTTGGCTTACAATGAGCAGTTCTTC
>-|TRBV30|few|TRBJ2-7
CAWSIAYEQYF
TGTGCCTGGAGTATCGCCTACGAGCAGTACTTC
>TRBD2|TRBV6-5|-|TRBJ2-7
CASSKAGPYEQYF
TGTGCCAGCAGCAAAGCGGGACCCTACGAGCAGTACTTC
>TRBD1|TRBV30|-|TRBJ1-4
CAWSVLRGQGREKLFF
TGTGCCTGGAGCGTACTCCGGGGACAGGGAAGGGAAAAACTGTTTTTT
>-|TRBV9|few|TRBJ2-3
CASSVGTSPGTDTQYF
TGTGCCAGCAGCGTAGGGACTTCTCCTGGCACAGATACGCAGTATTTT
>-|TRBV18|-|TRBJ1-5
CASSPPNEEPQHF
TGTGCCAGCTCACCACCGAACGAGGAGCCCCAGCATTTT
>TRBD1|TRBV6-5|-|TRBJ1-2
CASSRTGAEGYTF
TGTGCCAGCAGCCGGACAGGGGCGGAGGGCTACACCTTC
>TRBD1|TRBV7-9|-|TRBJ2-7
CASSGQGVGQYF
TGTGCCAGCAGCGGACAGGGGGTTGGGCAGTACTTC
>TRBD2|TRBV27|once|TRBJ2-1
CASSPLRDYPTGQFF
TGTGCCAGCAGTCCACTCCGGGACTACCCTACGGGGCAGTTCTTC
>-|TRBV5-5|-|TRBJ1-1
CASSAVQGTNTEAFF
TGTGCCAGCAGCGCGGTCCAGGGCACGAACACTGAAGCTTTCTTT
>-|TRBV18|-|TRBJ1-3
CASSPVSAGTIYF
TGTGCCAGCTCACCCGTGTCGGCGGGCACCATATATTTT